This T cell receptor (beta chain) was documented in a study of identical twins. Germline trimming cut 0 bases from V and 2 bases from J; bases unmatched to any gene: 6. CDR3 size: 16 residues. The germline V gene has CDR1 SGDLS and CDR2 YYNGEE. Study-wide results and limits: Zero-insertion analyses were open to partial confounding by invariant MAIT and iNKT cells.

On this clonotype: Its specificity is unknown.

Each CDR3 protein gets one entry after TCRdb re-called the 5' RACE reads with MiXCR. The table lists hundreds of thousands of distinct CDR3 sequences, roughly 9.4% of them singletons. The receptor was isolated from a woman between 18 and 30 years old in good health. The chain combines TRBV9 with TRBJ2-5; TRBD2 matches at 8 bases. The sample was memory (CD45RO+) T cells sorted from blood. The CDR3 nucleotides read TGTGCCAGCAGCGTAGTGGCTAGCGGGCCTCAAGAGACCCAGTACTTC. This gives the protein CASSVVASGPQETQYF.